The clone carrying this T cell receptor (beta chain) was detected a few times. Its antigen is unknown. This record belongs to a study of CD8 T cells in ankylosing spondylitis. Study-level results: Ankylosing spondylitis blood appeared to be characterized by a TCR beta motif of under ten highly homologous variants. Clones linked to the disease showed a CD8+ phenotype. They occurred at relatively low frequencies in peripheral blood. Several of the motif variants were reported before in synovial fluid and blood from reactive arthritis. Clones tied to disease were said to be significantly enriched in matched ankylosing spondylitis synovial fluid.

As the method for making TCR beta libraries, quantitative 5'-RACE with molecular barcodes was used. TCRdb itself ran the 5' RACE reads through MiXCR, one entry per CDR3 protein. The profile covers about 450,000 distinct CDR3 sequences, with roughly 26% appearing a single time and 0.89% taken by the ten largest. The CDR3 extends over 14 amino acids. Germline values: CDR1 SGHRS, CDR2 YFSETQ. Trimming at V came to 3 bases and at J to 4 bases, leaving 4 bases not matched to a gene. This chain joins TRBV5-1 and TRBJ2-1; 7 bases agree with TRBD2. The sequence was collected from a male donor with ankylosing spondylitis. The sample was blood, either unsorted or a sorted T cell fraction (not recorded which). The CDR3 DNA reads TGCGCCAGCAGCTCGGGACTAATTTACAATGAGCAGTTCTTC. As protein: CASSSGLIYNEQFF.